This note documents a single TCR beta chain sequence. The record originates from a study of T cell responses to AZD1222 COVID-19 vaccine. Sequenced by immunoSEQ multiplex PCR; TCRdb stores in-frame clones only, minus some. The repertoire holds some 90,000 clones, with 86% as singletons. The CDR3 is 14 amino acids. Per the germline V gene, CDR1 is LGHDT and CDR2 is YNNKEL (reference sequence). Trimming cost V 0 bases and J 3 bases, with 8 bases left between them. This sequence joins TRBV3-1 (or the pseudogene TRBV3-2) and TRBJ1-2; unclear D gene. Sample: peripheral blood, taken on day 0 of AZD1222 vaccination. The receptor was derived from an adult in good health. Here the CDR3 reads CASSQDPTYYGYTF. In DNA form, the CDR3 reads TGTGCCAGCAGCCAAGATCCTACTTACTATGGCTACACCTTC.